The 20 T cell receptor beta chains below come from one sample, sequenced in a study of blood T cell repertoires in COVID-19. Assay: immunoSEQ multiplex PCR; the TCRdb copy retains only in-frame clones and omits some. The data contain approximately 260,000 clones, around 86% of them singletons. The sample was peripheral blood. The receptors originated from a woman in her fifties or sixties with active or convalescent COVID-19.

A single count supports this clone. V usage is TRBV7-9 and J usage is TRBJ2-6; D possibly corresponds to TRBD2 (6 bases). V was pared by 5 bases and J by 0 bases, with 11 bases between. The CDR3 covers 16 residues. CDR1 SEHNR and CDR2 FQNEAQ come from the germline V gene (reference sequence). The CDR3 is CASSLRGLSGANVLTF. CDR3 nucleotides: TGTGCCAGCAGCCTCCGGGGACTCTCTGGGGCCAACGTCCTGACTTTC.

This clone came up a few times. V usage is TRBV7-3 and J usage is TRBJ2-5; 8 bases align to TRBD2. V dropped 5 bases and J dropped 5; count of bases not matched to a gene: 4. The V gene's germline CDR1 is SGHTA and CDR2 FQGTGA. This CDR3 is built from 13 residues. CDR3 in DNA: TGTGCCAGCAGCCCGGGACTAGGGGAGACCCAGTACTTC. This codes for CASSPGLGETQYF.

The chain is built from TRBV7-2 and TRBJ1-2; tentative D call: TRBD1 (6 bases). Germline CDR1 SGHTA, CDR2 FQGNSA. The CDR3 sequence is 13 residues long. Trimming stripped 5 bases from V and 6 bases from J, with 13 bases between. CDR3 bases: TGTGCCAGCAGCACCAGGGGCGAGGATGGCTACACCTTC. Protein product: CASSTRGEDGYTF.

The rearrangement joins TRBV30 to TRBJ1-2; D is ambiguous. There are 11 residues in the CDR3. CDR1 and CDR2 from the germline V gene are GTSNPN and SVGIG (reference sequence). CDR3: CAADLNYGYTF. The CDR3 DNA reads TGTGCAGCGGACCTTAACTATGGCTACACCTTC.

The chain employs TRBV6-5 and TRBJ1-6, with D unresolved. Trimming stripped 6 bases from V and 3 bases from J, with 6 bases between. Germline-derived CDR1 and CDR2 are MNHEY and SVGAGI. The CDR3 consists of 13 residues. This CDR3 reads CASRDNYNSPLHF. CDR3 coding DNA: TGTGCCAGCAGAGACAACTATAATTCACCCCTCCACTTT.

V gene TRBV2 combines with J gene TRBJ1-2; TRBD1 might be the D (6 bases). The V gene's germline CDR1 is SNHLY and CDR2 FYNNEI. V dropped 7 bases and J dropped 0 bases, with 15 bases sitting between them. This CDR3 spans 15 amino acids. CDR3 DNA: TGTGCCAGCAAAGAACAGGGACAAGCTAACTATGGCTACACCTTC. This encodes CASKEQGQANYGYTF.

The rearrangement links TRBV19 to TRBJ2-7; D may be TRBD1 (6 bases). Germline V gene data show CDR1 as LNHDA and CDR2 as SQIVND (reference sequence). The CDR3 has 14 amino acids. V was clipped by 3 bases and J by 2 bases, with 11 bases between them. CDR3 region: CASSIPGHPYEQYF. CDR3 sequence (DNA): TGTGCCAGTAGTATCCCGGGACATCCCTACGAGCAGTACTTC.

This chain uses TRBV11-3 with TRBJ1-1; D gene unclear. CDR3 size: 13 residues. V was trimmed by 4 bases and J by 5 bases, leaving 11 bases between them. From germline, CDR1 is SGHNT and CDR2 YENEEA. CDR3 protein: CASSSTLGTEAFF. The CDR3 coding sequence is TGTGCCAGCAGCTCCACCCTCGGTACTGAAGCTTTCTTT.

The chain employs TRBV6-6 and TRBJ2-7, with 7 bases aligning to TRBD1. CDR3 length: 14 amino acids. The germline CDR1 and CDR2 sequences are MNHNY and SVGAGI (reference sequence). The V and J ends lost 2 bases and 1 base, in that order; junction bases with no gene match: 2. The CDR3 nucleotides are TGTGCCAGCAGTTACGACAGGGTGTCCTACGAGCAGTACTTC. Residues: CASSYDRVSYEQYF.

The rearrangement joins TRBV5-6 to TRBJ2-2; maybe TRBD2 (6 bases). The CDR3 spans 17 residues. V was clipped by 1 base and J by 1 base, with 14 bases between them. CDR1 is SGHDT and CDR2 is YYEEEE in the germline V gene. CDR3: CASSLRPGRQNTGELFF. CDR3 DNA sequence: TGTGCCAGCAGCTTGAGGCCAGGGAGGCAGAACACCGGGGAGCTGTTTTTT.

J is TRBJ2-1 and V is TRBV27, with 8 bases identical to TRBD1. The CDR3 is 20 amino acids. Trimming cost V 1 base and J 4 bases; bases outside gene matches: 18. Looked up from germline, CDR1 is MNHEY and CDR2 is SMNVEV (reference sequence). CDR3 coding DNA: TGTGCCAGCAGTTTATATCCCCCATCAGGGGGCTCTACGGGTTACAATGAGCAGTTCTTC. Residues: CASSLYPPSGGSTGYNEQFF.

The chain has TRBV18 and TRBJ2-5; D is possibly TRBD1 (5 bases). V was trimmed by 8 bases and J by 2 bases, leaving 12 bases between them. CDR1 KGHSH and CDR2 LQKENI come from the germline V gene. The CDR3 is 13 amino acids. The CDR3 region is CASHQGAQETQYF. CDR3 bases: TGTGCCAGCCACCAGGGCGCTCAAGAGACCCAGTACTTC.

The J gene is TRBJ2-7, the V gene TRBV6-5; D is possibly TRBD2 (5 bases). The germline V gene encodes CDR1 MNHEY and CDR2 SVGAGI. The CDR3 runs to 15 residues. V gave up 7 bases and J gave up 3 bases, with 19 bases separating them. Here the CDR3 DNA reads TGTGCCAGCACCGACCCCCACGGGAAGGACTACGAGCAGTACTTC. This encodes CASTDPHGKDYEQYF.

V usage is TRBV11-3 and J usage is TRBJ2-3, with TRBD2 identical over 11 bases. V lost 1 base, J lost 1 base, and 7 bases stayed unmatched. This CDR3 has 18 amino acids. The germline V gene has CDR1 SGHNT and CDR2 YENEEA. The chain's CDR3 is CASSLGLAGGPGTDTQYF. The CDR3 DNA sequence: TGTGCCAGCAGCTTAGGATTAGCGGGGGGGCCGGGCACAGATACGCAGTATTTT.

CDR3: CASSPIKRGRITDTQYF. The CDR3 nucleotides are TGTGCCAGCTCACCAATCAAGCGGGGGAGAATCACAGATACGCAGTATTTT. The chain has TRBV18 and TRBJ2-3; 8 positions match TRBD2. V was pared by 2 bases and J by 2 bases, with 9 bases of the junction left unmatched. CDR1 KGHSH and CDR2 LQKENI come from the germline V gene. The CDR3 extends over 17 amino acids.

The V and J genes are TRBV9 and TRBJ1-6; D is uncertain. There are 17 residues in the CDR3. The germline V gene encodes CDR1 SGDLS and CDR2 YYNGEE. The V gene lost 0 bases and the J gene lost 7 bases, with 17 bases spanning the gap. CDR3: CASSVGGGGIINSPLHF. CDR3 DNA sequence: TGTGCCAGCAGCGTAGGGGGAGGAGGAATCATCAATTCACCCCTCCACTTT.

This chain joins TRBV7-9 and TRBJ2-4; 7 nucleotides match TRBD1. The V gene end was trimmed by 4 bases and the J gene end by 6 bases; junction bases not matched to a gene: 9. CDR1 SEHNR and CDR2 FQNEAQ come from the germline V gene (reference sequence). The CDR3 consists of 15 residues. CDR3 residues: CASSSIDRVGNIQYF. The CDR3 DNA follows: TGTGCCAGCAGCTCAATCGACAGGGTGGGAAACATTCAGTACTTC. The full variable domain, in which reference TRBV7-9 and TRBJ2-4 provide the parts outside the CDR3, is DTGVSQNPRHKITKRGQNVTFRCDPISEHNRLYWYRQTLGQGPEFLTYFQNEAQLEKSRLLSDRFSAERPKGSFSTLEIQRTEQGDSAMYLCASSSIDRVGNIQYFGAGTRLSVL.

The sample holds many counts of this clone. The CDR3 DNA reads as TGTGCCAGCAGCTTAGCGTCTAGCGGGACCTACGAGCAGTACTTC. Protein sequence: CASSLASSGTYEQYF. The genes are TRBV7-9 and TRBJ2-7; TRBD2 matches 9 bases. There are 15 residues in the CDR3. Trimming cost V 0 bases and J 2 bases; bases outside gene matches: 2. Germline CDR1 SEHNR, CDR2 FQNEAQ (reference sequence).

CDR3 coding DNA: TGTGCCAGCGGGCAGGGAGGAGAGACCCAGTACTTC. Protein product: CASGQGGETQYF. The chain employs TRBV7-3 and TRBJ2-5; D is perhaps TRBD2 (6 bases). Germline V lookup: CDR1 SGHTA, CDR2 FQGTGA. The CDR3 sequence is 12 residues long. Trimming shortened V by 8 bases and J by 4 bases, and 11 bases separated the two germline ends.

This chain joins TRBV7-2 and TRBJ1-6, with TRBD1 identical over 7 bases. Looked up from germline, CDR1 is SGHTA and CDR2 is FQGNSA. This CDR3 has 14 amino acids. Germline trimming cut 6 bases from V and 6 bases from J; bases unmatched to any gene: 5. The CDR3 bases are TGTGCCAGCAGACCGGGACAGACTAATTCACCCCTCCACTTT. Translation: CASRPGQTNSPLHF.